These 5 T cell receptor beta chains originate from one sample sequenced in a study of shared clonotypes between healthy human individuals. Data came from immunoSEQ multiplex PCR; TCRdb stores just in-frame clones and leaves some out. This sample has over a million clones, with approximately 97% found just once. Source material: naive CD4+ T cells sorted from blood. Subset reported: CD45RA+ positively selected. The receptors were gathered from a man aged 25 to 45 in good health.

The chain recombines TRBV19 with TRBJ2-3; D perhaps matches TRBD1 (6 bases). CDR3 length equals 12 residues. The germline CDR1 and CDR2 sequences are LNHDA and SQIVND (reference sequence). V was shortened by 3 bases and J by 7 bases, with 8 bases between the two germline ends. The CDR3: CASSIRGYTQYF. DNA of the CDR3: TGTGCCAGTAGTATTAGGGGGTATACGCAGTATTTT.

This chain connects TRBV7-9 to TRBJ2-1; D is unclear. The CDR3 runs to 15 residues. Trimming shortened V by 3 bases and J by 4 bases, and 13 bases separated the two germline ends. CDR1 and CDR2 from the germline V gene are SEHNR and FQNEAQ (reference sequence). CDR3 sequence: CASSFGPPDYNEQFF. CDR3 nucleotide sequence: TGTGCCAGCAGCTTCGGACCGCCGGATTACAATGAGCAGTTCTTC.

CDR3 sequence (DNA): TGCGCCAGCAGGCCCAATCTACCCCCACGGGGATGGGATGAGCAGTACTTC. It yields the protein CASRPNLPPRGWDEQYF. The V gene is TRBV5-1, the J gene TRBJ2-7; TRBD2 is a possible D gene (5 bases). CDR3 size: 17 residues. V lost 5 bases to trimming and J lost 7 bases, with 28 bases between them. The V gene's germline CDR1 is SGHRS and CDR2 YFSETQ.

This rearrangement joins TRBV7-6 to TRBJ2-7, with D hard to call. From germline, CDR1 is SGHVS and CDR2 FNYEAQ. The length of the CDR3 is 13 residues. The V end lost 5 bases, the J end lost 3 bases, and 11 bases lay between the germline ends. CDR3 nucleotides: TGTGCCAGCAGCCCCGGACCCTACTACGAGCAGTACTTC. Residues: CASSPGPYYEQYF.

The chain recombines TRBV5-1 with TRBJ2-5, with D tentatively TRBD1 (5 bases). The J call may not be correct, given that the DNA end is closer to TRBJ2-7. In germline, CDR1 is SGHRS, CDR2 YFSETQ. The CDR3 is made up of 13 amino acids. The CDR3 loop reads CASSFQGLDEQYF. In DNA form, the CDR3 reads TGCGCCAGCAGCTTCCAGGGTTTGGACGAGCAGTACTTC.